This TCR beta chain came from a study of T cell responses to AZD1222 COVID-19 vaccine. Study outcomes and limitations: Spike-specific TCR breadth and depth grew following two AZD1222 doses.

The CDR3 sequence is 17 residues long. Germline values: CDR1 MNHNS, CDR2 SASEGT. Trimming left V 4 bases short and J 6 bases short, with 22 bases between. Profiled with immunoSEQ multiplex PCR; TCRdb holds only in-frame clones, not every one. Found here are 200,000 or so clones, roughly 92% of them singletons; the top ten hold about 1%. Of note for this clone: Its antigen remains unknown.

The receptor was isolated from an adult who received the AZD1222 COVID-19 vaccine. V and J are TRBV6-1 and TRBJ2-1; TRBD1 or TRBD2 may be the D gene (5 bases each). This sample comprised peripheral blood, obtained 28 days after the second AZD1222 dose. The CDR3 nucleotides read TGTGCCAGCAGTGCCGGTTTGGGGGATGCTGTCGGCAATGAGCAGTTCTTC. Translated, it gives CASSAGLGDAVGNEQFF.